The clone carrying this T cell receptor (beta chain) appeared a single time. The record originates from a study of technical replicates of blood from several donors. Germline V lookup: CDR1 ENHRY, CDR2 SYGVKD. J was trimmed by 3 bases and V by 0 bases; bases with no gene match: 10. The CDR3 contains 17 residues. The table came from immunoSEQ multiplex PCR; TCRdb's copy has only in-frame clones and leaves some out. The sample gives about 100,000 clones, roughly 94% of which show up once; 0.2% to 0.25% is in the top ten. This chain joins TRBV10-3 and TRBJ2-7; TRBD1 matches 8 bases. This sequence was found in a human donor in good health. The source material was T cells isolated from PBMCs. In DNA form, the CDR3 reads TGTGCCATCAGTGAGTCGACAGTCCCGGGACAGGACTACGAGCAGTACTTC. Protein product: CAISESTVPGQDYEQYF.